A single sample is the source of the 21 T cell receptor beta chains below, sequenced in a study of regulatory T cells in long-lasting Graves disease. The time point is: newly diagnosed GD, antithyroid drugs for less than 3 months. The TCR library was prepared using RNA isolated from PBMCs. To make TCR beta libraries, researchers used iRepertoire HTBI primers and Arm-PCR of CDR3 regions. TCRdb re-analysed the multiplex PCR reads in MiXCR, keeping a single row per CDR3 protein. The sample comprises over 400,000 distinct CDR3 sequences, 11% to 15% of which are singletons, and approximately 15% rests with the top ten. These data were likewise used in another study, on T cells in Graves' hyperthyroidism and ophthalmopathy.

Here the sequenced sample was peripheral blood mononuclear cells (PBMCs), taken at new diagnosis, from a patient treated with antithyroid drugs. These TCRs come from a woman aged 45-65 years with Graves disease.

CDR3 amino acids: CASSSDQPSGSSYNEQFF. The CDR3 region has the DNA TGTGCCAGCAGTTCAGACCAACCGAGCGGGAGCTCCTACAATGAGCAGTTCTTC. The rearrangement uses TRBV6-5 and TRBJ2-1, with TRBD2 matching over 8 bases. The CDR3 runs 18 residues. After removal of 4 bases from V and 0 bases from J, the junction contained 11 bases not matched to a gene. Germline CDR1 MNHEY, CDR2 SVGAGI.

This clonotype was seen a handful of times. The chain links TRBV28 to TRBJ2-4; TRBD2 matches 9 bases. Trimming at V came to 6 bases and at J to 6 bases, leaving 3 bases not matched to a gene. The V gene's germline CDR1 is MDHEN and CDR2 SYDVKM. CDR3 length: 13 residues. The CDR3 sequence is CASRMGLANIQYF. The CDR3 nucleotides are TGTGCCAGCAGGATGGGACTAGCAAACATTCAGTACTTC.

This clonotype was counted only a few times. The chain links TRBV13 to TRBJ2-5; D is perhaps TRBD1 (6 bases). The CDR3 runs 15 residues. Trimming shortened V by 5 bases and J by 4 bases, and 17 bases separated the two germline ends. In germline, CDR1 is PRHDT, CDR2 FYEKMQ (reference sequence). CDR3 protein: CASSPTGLGRETQYF. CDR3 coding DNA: TGTGCCAGCAGCCCAACAGGGTTGGGTCGAGAGACCCAGTACTTC. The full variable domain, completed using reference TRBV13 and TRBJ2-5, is AAGVIQSPRHLIKEKRETATLKCYPIPRHDTVYWYQQGPGQDPQFLISFYEKMQSDKGSIPDRFSAQQFSDYHSELNMSSLELGDSALYFCASSPTGLGRETQYFGPGTRLLVL.

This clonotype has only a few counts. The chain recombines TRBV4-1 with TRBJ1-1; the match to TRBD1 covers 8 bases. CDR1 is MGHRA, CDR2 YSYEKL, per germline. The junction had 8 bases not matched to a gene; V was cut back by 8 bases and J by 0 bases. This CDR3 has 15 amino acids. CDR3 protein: CASSNTGGVNTEAFF. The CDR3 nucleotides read TGCGCCAGCTCGAACACAGGGGGAGTGAACACTGAAGCTTTCTTT.

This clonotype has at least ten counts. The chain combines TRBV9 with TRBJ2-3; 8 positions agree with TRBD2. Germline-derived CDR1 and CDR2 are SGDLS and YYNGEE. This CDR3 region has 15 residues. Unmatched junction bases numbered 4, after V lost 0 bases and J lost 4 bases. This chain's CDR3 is CASSVEGTSADTQYF. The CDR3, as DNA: TGTGCCAGCAGCGTAGAGGGGACTAGTGCAGATACGCAGTATTTT.

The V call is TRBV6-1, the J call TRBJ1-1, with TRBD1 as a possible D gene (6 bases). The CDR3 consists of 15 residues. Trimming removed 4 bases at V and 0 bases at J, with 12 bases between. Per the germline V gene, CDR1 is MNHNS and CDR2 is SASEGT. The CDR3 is CASSVGGRMNTEAFF. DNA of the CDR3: TGTGCCAGCAGTGTCGGGGGGCGGATGAACACTGAAGCTTTCTTT.

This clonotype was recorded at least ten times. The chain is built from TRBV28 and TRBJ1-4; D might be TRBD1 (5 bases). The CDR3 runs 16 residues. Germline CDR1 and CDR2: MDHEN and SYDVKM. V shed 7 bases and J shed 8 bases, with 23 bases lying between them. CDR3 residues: CASNPGAGSGWEKLFF. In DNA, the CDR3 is TGTGCCAGCAACCCCGGTGCAGGGAGTGGGTGGGAAAAACTGTTTTTT.

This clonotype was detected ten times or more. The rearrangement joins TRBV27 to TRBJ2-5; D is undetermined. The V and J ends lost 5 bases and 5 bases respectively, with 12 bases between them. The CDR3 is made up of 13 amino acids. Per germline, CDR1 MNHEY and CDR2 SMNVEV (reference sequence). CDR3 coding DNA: TGTGCCAGCAGTCGCAGGTCATTGGAGACCCAGTACTTC. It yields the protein CASSRRSLETQYF.

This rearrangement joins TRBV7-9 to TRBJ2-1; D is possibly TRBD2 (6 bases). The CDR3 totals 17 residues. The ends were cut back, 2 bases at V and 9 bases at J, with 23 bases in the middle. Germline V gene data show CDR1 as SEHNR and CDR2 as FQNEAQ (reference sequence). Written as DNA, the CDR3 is TGTGCCAGCAGCTTATGGCCTCAAATGCTAGCGAATGCTGAGCAGTTCTTC. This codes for CASSLWPQMLANAEQFF.

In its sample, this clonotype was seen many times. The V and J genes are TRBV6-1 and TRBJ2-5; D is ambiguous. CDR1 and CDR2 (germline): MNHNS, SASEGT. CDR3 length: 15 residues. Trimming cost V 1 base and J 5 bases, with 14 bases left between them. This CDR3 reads CASSEVLVGVETQYF. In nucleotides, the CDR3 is TGTGCCAGCAGTGAAGTCCTAGTAGGAGTGGAGACCCAGTACTTC.

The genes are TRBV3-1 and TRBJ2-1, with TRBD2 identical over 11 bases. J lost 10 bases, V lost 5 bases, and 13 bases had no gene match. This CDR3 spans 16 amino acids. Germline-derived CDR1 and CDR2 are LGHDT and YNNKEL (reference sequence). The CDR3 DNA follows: TGTGCCAGCAGCGAGGCGTATAGCGGGAGGGCCGGGGAGCAGTTCTTC. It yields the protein CASSEAYSGRAGEQFF.

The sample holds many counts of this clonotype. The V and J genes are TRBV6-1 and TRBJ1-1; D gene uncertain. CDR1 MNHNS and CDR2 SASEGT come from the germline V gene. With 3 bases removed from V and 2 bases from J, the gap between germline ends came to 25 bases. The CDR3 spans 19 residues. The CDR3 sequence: CASSESNRFIHGRNTEAFF. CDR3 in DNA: TGTGCCAGCAGTGAGTCCAACCGATTTATCCACGGACGCAACACTGAAGCTTTCTTT.

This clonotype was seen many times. CDR3 residues: CASSTIASEQFF. DNA of the CDR3: TGTGCCAGCAGCACCATCGCCAGTGAGCAGTTCTTC. The chain has TRBV11-2 and TRBJ2-1, with D hard to call. The V gene lost 5 bases and the J gene lost 9 bases, with 11 bases spanning the gap. CDR3 size: 12 residues. Germline V gene lookup returns CDR1 SGHAT and CDR2 FQNNGV.

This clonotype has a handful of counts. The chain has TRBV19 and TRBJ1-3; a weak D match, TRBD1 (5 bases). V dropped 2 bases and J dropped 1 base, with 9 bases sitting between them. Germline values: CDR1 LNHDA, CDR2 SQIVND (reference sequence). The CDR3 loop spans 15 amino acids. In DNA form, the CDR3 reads TGTGCCAGTAGTATAACGGGGGAATCTGGAAACACCATATATTTT. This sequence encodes CASSITGESGNTIYF.

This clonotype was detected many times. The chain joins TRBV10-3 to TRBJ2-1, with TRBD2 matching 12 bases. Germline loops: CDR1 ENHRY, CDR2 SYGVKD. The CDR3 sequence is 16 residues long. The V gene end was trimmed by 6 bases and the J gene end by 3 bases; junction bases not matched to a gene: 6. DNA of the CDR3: TGTGCCATCAGCGTCGAGGGACTAGCGGGCTACAATGAGCAGTTCTTC. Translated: CAISVEGLAGYNEQFF.

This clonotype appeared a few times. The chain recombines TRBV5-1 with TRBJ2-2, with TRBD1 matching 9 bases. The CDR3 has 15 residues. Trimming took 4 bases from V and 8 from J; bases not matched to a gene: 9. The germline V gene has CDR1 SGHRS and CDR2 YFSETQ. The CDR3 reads CASSLGQGAPGELFF. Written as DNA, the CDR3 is TGCGCCAGCAGCCTGGGACAGGGTGCGCCTGGGGAGCTGTTTTTT. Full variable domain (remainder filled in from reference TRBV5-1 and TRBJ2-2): KAGVTQTPRYLIKTRGQQVTLSCSPISGHRSVSWYQQTPGQGLQFLFEYFSETQRNKGNFPGRFSGRQFSNSRSEMNVSTLELGDSALYLCASSLGQGAPGELFFGEGSRLTVL.

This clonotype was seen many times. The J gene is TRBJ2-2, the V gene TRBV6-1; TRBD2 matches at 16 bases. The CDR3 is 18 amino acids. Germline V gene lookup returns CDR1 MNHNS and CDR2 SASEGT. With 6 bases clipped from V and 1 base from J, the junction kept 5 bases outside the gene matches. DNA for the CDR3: TGTGCCAGCAGAACCGGGACTAGCGGGAGGGAGAACACCGGGGAGCTGTTTTTT. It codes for CASRTGTSGRENTGELFF.

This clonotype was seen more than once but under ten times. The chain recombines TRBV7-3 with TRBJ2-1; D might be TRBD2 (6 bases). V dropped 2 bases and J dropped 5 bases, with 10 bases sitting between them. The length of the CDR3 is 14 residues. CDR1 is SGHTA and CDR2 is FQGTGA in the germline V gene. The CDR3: CASSLAGPDNEQFF. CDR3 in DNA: TGTGCCAGCAGCTTAGCGGGACCTGACAATGAGCAGTTCTTC.

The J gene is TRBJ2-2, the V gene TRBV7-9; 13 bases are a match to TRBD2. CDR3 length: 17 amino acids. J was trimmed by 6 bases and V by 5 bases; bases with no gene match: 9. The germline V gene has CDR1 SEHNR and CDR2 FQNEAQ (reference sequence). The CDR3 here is CASSTGLAGDGPGELFF. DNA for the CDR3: TGTGCCAGCAGCACCGGACTAGCGGGAGATGGTCCCGGGGAGCTGTTTTTT.

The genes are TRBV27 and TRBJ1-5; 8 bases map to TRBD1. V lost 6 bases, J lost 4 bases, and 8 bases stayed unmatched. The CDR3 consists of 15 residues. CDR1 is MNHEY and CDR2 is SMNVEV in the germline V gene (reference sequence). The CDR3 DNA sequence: TGTGCCAGCAGGGACGTGACAGGGGTGAATCAGCCCCAGCATTTT. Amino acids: CASRDVTGVNQPQHF.

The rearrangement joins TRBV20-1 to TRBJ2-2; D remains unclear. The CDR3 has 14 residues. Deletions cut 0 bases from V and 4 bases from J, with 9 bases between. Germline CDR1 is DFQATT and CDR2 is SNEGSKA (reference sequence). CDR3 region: CSARESSFTGELFF. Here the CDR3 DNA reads TGCAGTGCTAGAGAGAGTAGCTTCACCGGGGAGCTGTTTTTT.